This T cell receptor (beta chain) was found in a study of CD4 T cells in relation to SARS-CoV-2 and coronaviruses. Note on this clone: The antigen is not known.

This table comes from immunoSEQ multiplex PCR, and its TCRdb copy is limited to in-frame clones, with some not included. The repertoire holds 38,000 or so clones, with over 75% as singletons. Trimming took 3 bases from V and 5 from J, leaving 7 bases between them. The germline gives CDR1 MGHRA, CDR2 YSYEKL. The CDR3 consists of 13 residues. The sample was memory CD4+ T cells from PBMCs, cultured in vitro. The V gene is TRBV4-1, the J gene TRBJ1-4, with D possibly matching TRBD1 (5 bases). The sequence came from an adult with COVID-19. CDR3 nucleotide sequence: TGCGCCAGCAGCCAGGGGGTGAATGAAAAACTGTTTTTT. Translated, it gives CASSQGVNEKLFF.